This TCR beta chain comes out of a study of regulatory and conventional T cells in RAG deficiency. Regarding this clone: Its specificity is unknown.

Study-wide results and caveats: Control T-cell subsets had markedly higher Shannon entropy and lower Simpson indices than RAG-deficient patients.

Germline loops: CDR1 SGHVS, CDR2 FNYEAQ. The CDR3 is 15 residues long. With 1 base removed from V and 0 bases from J, the gap between germline ends came to 9 bases. Using immunoSEQ multiplex PCR, the repertoire was profiled, and TCRdb retains in-frame clones only, with some absent. This table holds more than 30,000 clones, just under 90% found once. The data were also submitted as part of a second study, on regulatory T cells. From that second work: The PCR used 52 TRBV and 13 TRBJ primers.

Material for sequencing was CD8+ T cells sorted from blood. The clonotype originates from a human donor in good health. The chain uses TRBV7-6 and TRBJ1-2; D call uncertain. The CDR3 nucleotides read TGTGCCAGCAGCTTAGAATCAGGAGCTAACTATGGCTACACCTTC. Its translation: CASSLESGANYGYTF.